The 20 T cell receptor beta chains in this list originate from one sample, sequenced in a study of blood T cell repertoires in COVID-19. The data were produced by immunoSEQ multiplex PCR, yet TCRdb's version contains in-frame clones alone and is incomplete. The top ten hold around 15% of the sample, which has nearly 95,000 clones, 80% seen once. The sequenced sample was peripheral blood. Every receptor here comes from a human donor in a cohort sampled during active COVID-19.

CDR3 DNA sequence: TGTGCCTCCCGAGTCCGGGGAGATACGCAGTATTTT. This sequence encodes CASRVRGDTQYF. The chain couples TRBV2 to TRBJ2-3; weak D call: TRBD2 (5 bases). The CDR3 has 12 residues. The germline V gene encodes CDR1 SNHLY and CDR2 FYNNEI. V lost 11 bases and J lost 5, with 14 bases in between. Variable domain in full (rest from reference TRBV2 and TRBJ2-3): EPEVTQTPSHQVTQMGQEVILRCVPISNHLYFYWYRQILGQKVEFLVSFYNNEISEKSEIFDDQFSVERPDGSNFTLKIRSTKLEDSAMYFCASRVRGDTQYFGPGTRLTVL.

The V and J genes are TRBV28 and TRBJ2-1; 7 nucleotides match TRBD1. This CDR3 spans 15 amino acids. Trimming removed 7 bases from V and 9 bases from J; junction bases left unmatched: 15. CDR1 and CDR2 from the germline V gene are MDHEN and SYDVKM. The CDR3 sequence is CASTTRGSTIGEQFF. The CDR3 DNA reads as TGTGCCAGCACCACCAGGGGGAGCACAATAGGTGAGCAGTTCTTC.

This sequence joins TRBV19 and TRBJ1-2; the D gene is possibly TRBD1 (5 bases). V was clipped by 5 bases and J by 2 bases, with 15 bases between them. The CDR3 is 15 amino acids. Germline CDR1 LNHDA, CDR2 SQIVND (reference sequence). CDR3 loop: CASSSPRQMNYGYTF. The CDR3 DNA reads TGTGCCAGTAGTTCTCCCCGACAGATGAACTATGGCTACACCTTC.

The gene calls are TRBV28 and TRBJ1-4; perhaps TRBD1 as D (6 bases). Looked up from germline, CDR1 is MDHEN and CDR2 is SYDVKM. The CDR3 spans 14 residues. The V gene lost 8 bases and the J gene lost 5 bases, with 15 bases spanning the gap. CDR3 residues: CASRGGQPNEKLFF. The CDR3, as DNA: TGTGCCAGCCGAGGAGGACAGCCCAATGAAAAACTGTTTTTT.

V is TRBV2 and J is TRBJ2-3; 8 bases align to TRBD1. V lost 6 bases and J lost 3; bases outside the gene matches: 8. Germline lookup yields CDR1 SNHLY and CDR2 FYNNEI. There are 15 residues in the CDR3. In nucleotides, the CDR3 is TGTGCCAGCAGAAAAGGACAGGGCGGGACAGATACGCAGTATTTT. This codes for CASRKGQGGTDTQYF.

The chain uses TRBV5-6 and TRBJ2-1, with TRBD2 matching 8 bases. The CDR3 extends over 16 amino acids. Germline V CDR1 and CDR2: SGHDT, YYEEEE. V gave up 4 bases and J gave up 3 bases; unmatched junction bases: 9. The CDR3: CASSRPTSGYYNEQFF. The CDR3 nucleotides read TGTGCCAGCAGCAGGCCCACTAGCGGATACTACAATGAGCAGTTCTTC.

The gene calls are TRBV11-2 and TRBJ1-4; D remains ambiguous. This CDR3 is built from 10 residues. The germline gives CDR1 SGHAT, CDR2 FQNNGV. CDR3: CGGFGEKLFF. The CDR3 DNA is TGTGGAGGGTTCGGAGAAAAACTGTTTTTT.

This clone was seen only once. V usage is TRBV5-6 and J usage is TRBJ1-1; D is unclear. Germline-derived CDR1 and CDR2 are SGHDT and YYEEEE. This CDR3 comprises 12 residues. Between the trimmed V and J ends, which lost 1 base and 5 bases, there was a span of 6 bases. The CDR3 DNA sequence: TGTGCCAGCAGCTTGTTCGTGACTGAAGCTTTCTTT. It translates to CASSLFVTEAFF.

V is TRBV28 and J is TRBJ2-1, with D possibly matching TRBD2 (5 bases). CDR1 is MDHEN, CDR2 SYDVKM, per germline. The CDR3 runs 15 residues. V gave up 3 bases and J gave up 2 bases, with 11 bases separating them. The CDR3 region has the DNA TGTGCCAGCAGTTTTCGGGGTAACCCCTACAATGAGCAGTTCTTC. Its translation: CASSFRGNPYNEQFF.

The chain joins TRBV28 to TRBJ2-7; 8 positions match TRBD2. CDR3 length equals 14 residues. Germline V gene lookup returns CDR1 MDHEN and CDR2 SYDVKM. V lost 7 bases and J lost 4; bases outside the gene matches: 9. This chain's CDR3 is CASTWDGRAYEQYF. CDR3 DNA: TGTGCCAGCACATGGGACGGGAGGGCGTACGAGCAGTACTTC.

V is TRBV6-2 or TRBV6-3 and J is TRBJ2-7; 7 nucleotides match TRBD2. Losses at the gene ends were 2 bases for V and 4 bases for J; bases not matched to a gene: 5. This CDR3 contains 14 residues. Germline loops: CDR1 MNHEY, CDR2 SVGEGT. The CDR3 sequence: CASSYRGGPYEQYF. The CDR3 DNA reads TGTGCCAGCAGTTACCGGGGAGGGCCGTACGAGCAGTACTTC.

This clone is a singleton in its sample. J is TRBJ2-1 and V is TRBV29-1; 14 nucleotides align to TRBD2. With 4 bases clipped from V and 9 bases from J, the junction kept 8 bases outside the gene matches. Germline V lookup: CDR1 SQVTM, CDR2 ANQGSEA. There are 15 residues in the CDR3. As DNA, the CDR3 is TGCAGCGTTGGAAGAGGACTAGCGGGAGGCGTTGAGCAGTTCTTC. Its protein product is CSVGRGLAGGVEQFF.

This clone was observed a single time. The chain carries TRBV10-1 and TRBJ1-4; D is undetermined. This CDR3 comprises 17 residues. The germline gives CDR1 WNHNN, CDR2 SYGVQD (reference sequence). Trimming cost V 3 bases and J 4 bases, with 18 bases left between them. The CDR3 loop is CASSDGRRGSRNEKLFF. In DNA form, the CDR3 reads TGCGCCAGCAGTGATGGGCGACGCGGGAGCCGTAATGAAAAACTGTTTTTT.

CDR3 nucleotide sequence: TGTGCCAGTAGTATTGATGGTTGGGGCGTCCCTAGCACAGATACGCAGTATTTT. Protein: CASSIDGWGVPSTDTQYF. The chain couples TRBV19 to TRBJ2-3; tentatively, D is TRBD1 (5 bases). Germline CDR1 reads LNHDA; CDR2 reads SQIVND (reference sequence). The length of the CDR3 is 18 residues. V shed 3 bases and J shed 0 bases, with 19 bases lying between them.

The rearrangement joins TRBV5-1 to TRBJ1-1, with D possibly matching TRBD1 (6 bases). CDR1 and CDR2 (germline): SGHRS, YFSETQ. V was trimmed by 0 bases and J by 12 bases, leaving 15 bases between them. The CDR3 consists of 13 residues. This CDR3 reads CASSLAGGRPTFF. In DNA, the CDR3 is TGCGCCAGCAGCTTGGCCGGGGGGCGCCCGACTTTCTTT.

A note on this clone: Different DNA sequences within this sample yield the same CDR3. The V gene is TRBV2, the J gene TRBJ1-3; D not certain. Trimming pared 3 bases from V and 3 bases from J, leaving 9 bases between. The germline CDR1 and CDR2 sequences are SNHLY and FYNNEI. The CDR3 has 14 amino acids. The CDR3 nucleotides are TGTGCCAGCAGTGAGCGAACAGTTGGAAACACCATATATTTT. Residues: CASSERTVGNTIYF.

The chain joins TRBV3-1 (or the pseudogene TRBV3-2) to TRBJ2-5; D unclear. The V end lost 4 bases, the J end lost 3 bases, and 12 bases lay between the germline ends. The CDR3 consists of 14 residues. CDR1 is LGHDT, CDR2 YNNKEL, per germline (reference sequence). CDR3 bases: TGTGCCAGCAGCCTCGGCGCAGGTAAAGAGACCCAGTACTTC. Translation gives CASSLGAGKETQYF.

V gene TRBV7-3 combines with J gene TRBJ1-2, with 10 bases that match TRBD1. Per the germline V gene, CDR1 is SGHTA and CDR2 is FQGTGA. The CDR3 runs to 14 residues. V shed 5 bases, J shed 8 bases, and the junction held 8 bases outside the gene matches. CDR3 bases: TGTGCCAGCAGCCACGCTCGGGACAGGGGAGGCTACACCTTC. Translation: CASSHARDRGGYTF. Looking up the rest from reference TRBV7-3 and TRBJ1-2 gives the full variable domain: GAGVSQTPSNKVTEKGKYVELRCDPISGHTALYWYRQSLGQGPEFLIYFQGTGAADDSGLPNDRFFAVRPEGSVSTLKIQRTERGDSAVYLCASSHARDRGGYTFGSGTRLTVV.

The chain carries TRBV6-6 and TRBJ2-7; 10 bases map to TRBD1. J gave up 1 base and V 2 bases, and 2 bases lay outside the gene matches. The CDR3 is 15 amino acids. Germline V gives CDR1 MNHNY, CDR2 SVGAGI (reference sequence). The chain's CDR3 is CASSYRTGGSYEQYF. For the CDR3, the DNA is TGTGCCAGCAGTTACCGGACAGGGGGTTCCTACGAGCAGTACTTC.

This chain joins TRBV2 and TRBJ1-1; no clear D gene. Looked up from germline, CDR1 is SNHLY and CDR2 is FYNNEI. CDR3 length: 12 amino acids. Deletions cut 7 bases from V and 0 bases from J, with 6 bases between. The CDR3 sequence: CASNRVNTEAFF. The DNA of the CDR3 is TGTGCCAGCAACCGGGTGAACACTGAAGCTTTCTTT.